The 31 T cell receptor beta chains in this list originate from one sample, sequenced in a study of blood T cell repertoires in COVID-19. The repertoire was sequenced with immunoSEQ multiplex PCR; TCRdb's copy has only in-frame clones and lacks some. The sample has 150,000 or so clones, roughly 84% seen once. Sequences were obtained from PBMCs or T cells enriched from blood (not recorded which). Receptors originate from a woman in her forties or fifties who had been exposed to COVID-19.

The chain combines TRBV29-1 with TRBJ2-7; 9 positions match TRBD2. The trim removed 3 bases at V and 3 bases at J, leaving 15 bases unmatched. The germline gives CDR1 SQVTM, CDR2 ANQGSEA. This CDR3 region has 17 residues. The CDR3, as DNA: TGCAGCGTTGAGTCCGGTTGGGCTAGCGGGGTGAGCTACGAGCAGTACTTC. Translating it yields CSVESGWASGVSYEQYF.

This clone was seen repeatedly, ten times or more. The rearrangement uses TRBV11-3 and TRBJ1-1, with 8 bases matching TRBD1. V lost 1 base, J lost 4 bases, and 2 bases stayed unmatched. This CDR3 spans 14 amino acids. The germline V gene encodes CDR1 SGHNT and CDR2 YENEEA. CDR3 DNA sequence: TGTGCCAGCAGCTTAGGGACAGGGAGCACTGAAGCTTTCTTT. This translates into CASSLGTGSTEAFF.

The V gene is TRBV6-2 or TRBV6-3, the J gene TRBJ1-1, with 8 bases aligning to TRBD1. V trimming: 6 bases; J trimming: 1 base; junction bases outside the gene matches: 4. Germline V gene data show CDR1 as MNHEY and CDR2 as SVGEGT. This CDR3 spans 14 amino acids. The CDR3 region has the DNA TGTGCCAGCAGCAGCAGGGGGCGGAACACTGAAGCTTTCTTT. Protein sequence: CASSSRGRNTEAFF.

V usage is TRBV6-5 and J usage is TRBJ2-3; weak D call: TRBD2 (6 bases). The germline V gene encodes CDR1 MNHEY and CDR2 SVGAGI. This CDR3 contains 14 residues. The germline V and J ends were trimmed by 2 bases and 6 bases, with 12 bases remaining between them. CDR3 amino acids: CASSYGTPSDTQYF. The CDR3 DNA reads TGTGCCAGCAGTTACGGGACTCCTTCCGATACGCAGTATTTT.

The rearrangement joins TRBV4-2 to TRBJ1-2; 9 positions agree with TRBD1. With 0 bases clipped from V and 5 bases from J, the junction kept 4 bases outside the gene matches. The CDR3 consists of 15 residues. Germline values: CDR1 LGHNA, CDR2 YNFKEQ. The CDR3 DNA reads as TGTGCCAGCAGCCAAGATCTGACAGGGGGATATGGCTACACCTTC. Translating gives CASSQDLTGGYGYTF.

This clone has a handful of counts. The chain carries TRBV7-3 and TRBJ2-7, with 9 positions matching TRBD1. CDR3 size: 13 residues. Unmatched junction bases numbered 6, after V lost 5 bases and J lost 7 bases. CDR1 and CDR2 from the germline V gene are SGHTA and FQGTGA. In DNA form, the CDR3 reads TGTGCCAGCAGCCCGGGACAGGGCCAAGAGCAGTACTTC. Protein sequence: CASSPGQGQEQYF.

This clone was seen a handful of times. The V and J genes are TRBV9 and TRBJ1-3; D is unresolved. The CDR3 spans 15 residues. CDR1 and CDR2 from the germline V gene are SGDLS and YYNGEE. V was cut by 4 bases and J by 0 bases, with 11 bases left in between. CDR3 coding DNA: TGTGCCAGCAGCCTTCTCGACACCTCTGGAAACACCATATATTTT. It yields the protein CASSLLDTSGNTIYF.

The chain employs TRBV12-3 or TRBV12-4 and TRBJ1-5; D not certain. Deletions cut 4 bases from V and 4 bases from J, with 5 bases between. The CDR3 totals 12 residues. CDR3: CASSYNNQPQHF. CDR3 DNA sequence: TGTGCCAGCAGTTATAATAATCAGCCCCAGCATTTT.

The chain has TRBV7-3 and TRBJ2-1; no firm D call. V lost 2 bases and J 5 bases, leaving 10 bases between the germline ends. CDR3 length equals 14 residues. In germline, CDR1 is SGHTA, CDR2 FQGTGA. CDR3 DNA: TGTGCCAGCAGCTTAGGCTCAAAGAACAATGAGCAGTTCTTC. This codes for CASSLGSKNNEQFF.

This chain joins TRBV19 and TRBJ1-5; TRBD1 matches at 7 bases. The germline V gene encodes CDR1 LNHDA and CDR2 SQIVND (reference sequence). V shed 4 bases, J shed 6 bases, and the junction held 12 bases outside the gene matches. CDR3 length: 16 amino acids. Written as DNA, the CDR3 is TGTGCCAGTAGTACTGCGGGGACAGTCTTGTCTCAGCCCCAGCATTTT. Translating gives CASSTAGTVLSQPQHF.

V gene TRBV6-2 or TRBV6-3 combines with J gene TRBJ2-3; tentatively, D is TRBD2 (6 bases). Germline V gene lookup returns CDR1 MNHEY and CDR2 SVGEGT. This CDR3 is 13 amino acids long. V gave up 5 bases and J gave up 8 bases, with 14 bases separating them. In DNA, the CDR3 is TGTGCCAGCAGTCCCGCCCCGGGAGTTACGCAGTATTTT. It is translated as CASSPAPGVTQYF.

The chain uses TRBV6-2 or TRBV6-3 and TRBJ2-1; tentative D call: TRBD2 (5 bases). V was cut by 5 bases and J by 0 bases, with 29 bases left in between. The CDR3 consists of 21 residues. The V gene's germline CDR1 is MNHEY and CDR2 SVGEGT. CDR3 coding DNA: TGTGCCAGCAGTGGAGGTTGGCACGGATGGGAGATTAGGAGCTCCTACAATGAGCAGTTCTTC. It encodes CASSGGWHGWEIRSSYNEQFF.

This sequence joins TRBV5-1 and TRBJ2-7, with D possibly matching TRBD2 (6 bases). V was clipped by 7 bases and J by 1 base, with 18 bases between them. CDR1 SGHRS and CDR2 YFSETQ come from the germline V gene. The CDR3 spans 15 residues. CDR3: CASYSTLGGSYEQYF. DNA of the CDR3: TGCGCCAGCTATAGCACCCTGGGGGGATCCTACGAGCAGTACTTC.

This clone was counted a few times. The chain combines TRBV6-2 or TRBV6-3 with TRBJ2-3, with D perhaps TRBD2 (7 bases). The germline V gene encodes CDR1 MNHEY and CDR2 SVGEGT. The CDR3 spans 15 residues. The V end lost 0 bases, the J end lost 2 bases, and 9 bases lay between the germline ends. CDR3 nucleotide sequence: TGTGCCAGCAGTTACTCGGCGGGGGCCACAGATACGCAGTATTTT. Translated: CASSYSAGATDTQYF.

V usage is TRBV7-9 and J usage is TRBJ2-5, with TRBD1 matching 7 bases. Per the germline V gene, CDR1 is SEHNR and CDR2 is FQNEAQ (reference sequence). After removal of 3 bases from V and 0 bases from J, the junction contained 4 bases not matched to a gene. CDR3 length: 15 amino acids. The CDR3 here is CASSLGTAYQETQYF. The CDR3 DNA follows: TGTGCCAGCAGCTTGGGGACAGCCTACCAAGAGACCCAGTACTTC.

The gene calls are TRBV6-5 and TRBJ1-2; a weak D match, TRBD1 (5 bases). Deletions cut 0 bases from V and 4 bases from J, with 12 bases between. Germline V gene lookup returns CDR1 MNHEY and CDR2 SVGAGI. This CDR3 region has 15 residues. The CDR3 here is CASSYSGGGLYGYTF. The CDR3 DNA is TGTGCCAGCAGTTACTCGGGGGGGGGACTCTATGGCTACACCTTC.

The genes are TRBV2 and TRBJ1-4, with TRBD1 identical over 7 bases. V shed 6 bases and J 3 bases; nucleotides not matched to a gene: 4. The length of the CDR3 is 14 residues. The germline gives CDR1 SNHLY, CDR2 FYNNEI. CDR3 in DNA: TGTGCCAGCAGCAACAGGGGAGCTAATGAAAAACTGTTTTTT. Translating it yields CASSNRGANEKLFF.

The genes are TRBV10-3 and TRBJ2-5, with D perhaps TRBD2 (6 bases). Germline V gene sequence: CDR1 ENHRY, CDR2 SYGVKD. The length of the CDR3 is 11 residues. Deletions cut 8 bases from V and 2 bases from J, with 6 bases between. The CDR3 loop is CAIGTQETQYF. The CDR3 nucleotides are TGTGCCATCGGGACTCAAGAGACCCAGTACTTC.

On this clone itself: This CDR3 fails to terminate in the conserved phenylalanine or tryptophan, so it likely reflects a read error. The DNA is omitted, as the CDR3 cannot be located on it reliably, and the CDR3 follows TCRdb's listing. The chain is built from TRBV9 and TRBJ1-4; the D call TRBD1 from the table was never checked on the DNA. CDR1 is SGDLS and CDR2 is YYNGEE in the germline V gene. The CDR3 sequence runs 11 residues, both termini included. This CDR3 is CASSGTWIRLV.

This clone was observed a few times. The rearrangement links TRBV5-4 to TRBJ1-1; D is undetermined. Germline V gene sequence: CDR1 SGHNT, CDR2 YYREEE (reference sequence). This CDR3 has 13 amino acids. Deletions cut 4 bases from V and 4 bases from J, with 11 bases between. The CDR3 reads CASSAKAGTEAFF. In DNA form, the CDR3 reads TGTGCCAGCAGCGCTAAGGCAGGCACTGAAGCTTTCTTT.

This clone was counted only a few times. The rearrangement joins TRBV2 to TRBJ2-3; 15 positions agree with TRBD2. The CDR3 covers 15 residues. Germline V gene data show CDR1 as SNHLY and CDR2 as FYNNEI. V lost 8 bases, J lost 6 bases, and 6 bases stayed unmatched. CDR3 bases: TGTGCCAGCCAGGGACTAGCGGGGGGATGGGATACGCAGTATTTT. Amino acids: CASQGLAGGWDTQYF.

On this clone: Sequence at one end of the junction differs from germline and may be a read error. The J gene is TRBJ1-2, the V gene TRBV25-1; D is ambiguous. Germline V gene sequence: CDR1 MGHDK, CDR2 SYGVNS. The CDR3 extends over 14 amino acids. This CDR3 reads CASSEGRRTYAYTF. The DNA for the CDR3 is TGTGCCAGCAGTGAAGGGAGACGGACCTATGCCTACACCTTC.

This chain's CDR3 is CASSPAGGSGELFF. The CDR3 nucleotides are TGTGCCAGCAGCCCGGCGGGGGGTTCGGGGGAGCTGTTTTTT. This chain joins TRBV11-2 and TRBJ2-2; 8 bases are shared with TRBD2. The CDR3 loop spans 14 amino acids. V shed 5 bases and J 8 bases; nucleotides not matched to a gene: 7. Germline CDR1 is SGHAT and CDR2 is FQNNGV.

The V and J genes are TRBV7-2 and TRBJ2-7; 9 bases align to TRBD1. From germline, CDR1 is SGHTA and CDR2 FQGNSA. After removal of 3 bases from V and 1 base from J, the junction contained 4 bases not matched to a gene. This CDR3 contains 15 residues. CDR3 sequence: CASSFSGQGSYEQYF. The CDR3 DNA is TGTGCCAGCAGCTTCTCCGGACAGGGGTCCTACGAGCAGTACTTC.

The gene calls are TRBV27 and TRBJ1-1, with D possibly being TRBD1 (5 bases). Looked up from germline, CDR1 is MNHEY and CDR2 is SMNVEV (reference sequence). Trimming left V 4 bases short and J 1 base short, with 10 bases between. The CDR3 is made up of 14 amino acids. The CDR3 region has the DNA TGTGCCAGCAGTTGGGGCGGGGGGAACACTGAAGCTTTCTTT. It encodes CASSWGGGNTEAFF.

The count of this clone is one. The chain recombines TRBV6-5 with TRBJ2-6, with unresolved D. V was cut by 7 bases and J by 0 bases, with 7 bases left in between. Looked up from germline, CDR1 is MNHEY and CDR2 is SVGAGI. The CDR3 consists of 14 residues. CDR3 sequence (DNA): TGTGCCAGCAAAAGGAGCTCTGGGGCCAACGTCCTGACTTTC. Its translation is CASKRSSGANVLTF.

This clone showed up many times. This chain uses TRBV2 with TRBJ2-2; 13 bases match TRBD2. The length of the CDR3 is 15 residues. Germline CDR1 SNHLY, CDR2 FYNNEI. Trimming cost V 7 bases and J 6 bases; bases outside gene matches: 5. CDR3 nucleotides: TGTGCCAGCATGGGGACTAGCGGGATTGCCGGGGAGCTGTTTTTT. As protein: CASMGTSGIAGELFF. Based on the CDR3 plus reference TRBV2 and TRBJ2-2, the full variable domain is EPEVTQTPSHQVTQMGQEVILRCVPISNHLYFYWYRQILGQKVEFLVSFYNNEISEKSEIFDDQFSVERPDGSNFTLKIRSTKLEDSAMYFCASMGTSGIAGELFFGEGSRLTVL.

The chain employs TRBV7-6 and TRBJ2-5, with D perhaps TRBD2 (5 bases). Germline lookup yields CDR1 SGHVS and CDR2 FNYEAQ. The germline V and J ends were trimmed by 5 bases and 1 base, with 17 bases remaining between them. The CDR3 is 16 amino acids. In DNA, the CDR3 is TGTGCCAGCAGCGACCCCTTGAGGGAACCCCAAGAGACCCAGTACTTC. Its protein is CASSDPLREPQETQYF.

The genes are TRBV24-1 and TRBJ2-3; no definite D call. The CDR3 runs to 13 residues. V was shortened by 5 bases and J by 5 bases, with 10 bases between the two germline ends. From germline, CDR1 is KGHDR and CDR2 SFDVKD. The CDR3 region has the DNA TGTGCCACCAGTGGGGCTCTACAAGATACGCAGTATTTT. Translation: CATSGALQDTQYF.

The V gene is TRBV16, the J gene TRBJ1-1, with D possibly TRBD1 on 6 matching bases. CDR1 and CDR2 from the germline V gene are KGHSY and FQNENV. Trimming cost V 4 bases and J 2 bases, with 11 bases left between them. The CDR3 totals 14 residues. CDR3 DNA: TGTGCCAGCAGCCCCCGACAGGTAAACACTGAAGCTTTCTTT. Amino acids: CASSPRQVNTEAFF.

V usage is TRBV6-5 and J usage is TRBJ2-2; 7 bases are shared with TRBD1. The V gene end was trimmed by 10 bases and the J gene end by 3 bases; junction bases not matched to a gene: 5. Germline assignment: CDR1 MNHEY and CDR2 SVGAGI. This CDR3 spans 13 amino acids. For the CDR3, the DNA is TGTGCCAACGCTGGACAGGACACCGGGGAGCTGTTTTTT. Translating gives CANAGQDTGELFF.